The 27 T cell receptor beta chains reported below all come from one sample, sequenced in a study of monozygotic twins with inflammatory bowel disease (dated by TCRdb to the late 2010s). The library relied on 5' RACE. The run used an Illumina HiSeq 2500. The reads were reprocessed in TCRdb, with one entry per CDR3 protein sequence and no accompanying DNA. The sample table holds approximately 330,000 distinct CDR3 sequences. Of the sample, around 2% is held by the ten largest clones. The sequenced material came from blood. The receptors were sampled from a human donor with ulcerative colitis or Crohn's disease, or a healthy co-twin of an affected twin (not recorded which).

J is TRBJ2-3 and V is TRBV12-3 or TRBV12-4; TCRdb designates TRBD1, a call that cannot be tested without DNA. This CDR3 comprises 14 residues. This chain's CDR3 is CASSLRTGPGGLYF.

V is TRBV20-1 and J is TRBJ2-7; TCRdb reports TRBD1, a call that lacks DNA to check it against. The CDR3 spans 15 residues. Germline V gene sequence: CDR1 DFQATT, CDR2 SNEGSKA (reference sequence). CDR3 amino acids: CSASGTLGATYEQYF.

This chain uses TRBV5-1 with TRBJ1-2; the TCRdb call, TRBD1, lacks DNA for checking. Germline CDR1 reads SGHRS; CDR2 reads YFSETQ. CDR3 length: 16 residues. CDR3 protein: CASSLASVRRTDGYTF.

The J gene is TRBJ2-3, the V gene TRBV5-1. This CDR3 region has 13 residues. Germline V lookup: CDR1 SGHRS, CDR2 YFSETQ. The CDR3 loop reads CASSLSPADTQYF.

The chain employs TRBV9 and TRBJ2-7. The germline V gene has CDR1 SGDLS and CDR2 YYNGEE. The CDR3 sequence is 14 residues long. The CDR3 is CASSVARNTYEQYF.

The V and J genes are TRBV30 and TRBJ2-1; TCRdb's D gene call, TRBD2, goes unchecked for lack of DNA. CDR1 and CDR2 (germline): GTSNPN, SVGIG (reference sequence). This CDR3 region has 15 residues. This chain's CDR3 is CAWTPGYSGRIEQFF. Drawing the rest from reference TRBV30 and TRBJ2-1, the complete variable domain is SQTIHQWPATLVQPVGSPLSLECTVEGTSNPNLYWYRQAAGRGLQLLFYSVGIGQISSEVPQNLSASRPQDRQFILSSKKLLLSDSGFYLCAWTPGYSGRIEQFFGPGTRLTVL.

The chain has TRBV28 and TRBJ2-7; TCRdb outputs TRBD1, but without DNA this stays unchecked. The CDR3 is made up of 14 amino acids. CDR1 is MDHEN and CDR2 is SYDVKM in the germline V gene. CDR3 amino acids: CASIFRRDTHEQYF. Using reference TRBV28 and TRBJ2-7 for the parts outside the CDR3, the full variable domain is DVKVTQSSRYLVKRTGEKVFLECVQDMDHENMFWYRQDPGLGLRLIYFSYDVKMKEKGDIPEGYSVSREKKERFSLILESASTNQTSMYLCASIFRRDTHEQYFGPGTRLTVT.

The chain employs TRBV2 and TRBJ2-1; no DNA is available, so the TRBD2 call from TCRdb remains unchecked. CDR1 and CDR2 from the germline V gene are SNHLY and FYNNEI. The CDR3 loop spans 12 amino acids. The CDR3 here is CASSVLAGGQFF.

This sequence joins TRBV12-3 or TRBV12-4 and TRBJ2-5; TCRdb selects TRBD1, and the lack of DNA leaves this call unchecked. CDR3 length: 14 amino acids. The CDR3 reads CASSFETGQETQYF.

V is TRBV28 and J is TRBJ2-2; TCRdb lists TRBD2, though no DNA is available to test this call. CDR3 length equals 16 residues. Germline values: CDR1 MDHEN, CDR2 SYDVKM. CDR3 sequence reads: CASSEAGGSNTGELFF.

This sequence joins TRBV5-1 and TRBJ1-5; TCRdb's assignment of TRBD1 cannot be checked, as there is no DNA. Germline-derived CDR1 and CDR2 are SGHRS and YFSETQ. The CDR3 has 14 residues. CDR3 loop: CASSPTGMSQPQHF.

This rearrangement joins TRBV24-1 to TRBJ2-1; the D call from TCRdb, TRBD2, cannot be confirmed without DNA. Germline CDR1 is KGHDR and CDR2 is SFDVKD. CDR3 length: 17 amino acids. The CDR3 protein is CATRGLAGGPSSNEQFF.

V gene TRBV6-1 combines with J gene TRBJ2-3; as DNA is missing, the TRBD1 call by TCRdb cannot be tested. Per germline, CDR1 MNHNS and CDR2 SASEGT. The CDR3 has 16 residues. CDR3 sequence: CASSEAGGTSTDTQYF.

The rearrangement links TRBV10-3 to TRBJ1-1. Germline V gives CDR1 ENHRY, CDR2 SYGVKD. CDR3 length: 13 amino acids. The CDR3 reads CATRRSPNTEAFF.

This sequence joins TRBV7-2 and TRBJ2-7; TCRdb picks TRBD2, but there is no DNA to check that call. The germline V gene encodes CDR1 SGHTA and CDR2 FQGNSA. This CDR3 spans 15 amino acids. The CDR3 is CASSLQIAGDYEQYF.

The CDR3 sequence: CASKQSSQGSSYEQYF. This chain connects TRBV28 to TRBJ2-7; TCRdb reports TRBD2, a call that lacks DNA to check it against. This CDR3 region has 16 residues. Germline lookup yields CDR1 MDHEN and CDR2 SYDVKM. The full variable domain, its missing parts supplied by reference TRBV28 and TRBJ2-7, is DVKVTQSSRYLVKRTGEKVFLECVQDMDHENMFWYRQDPGLGLRLIYFSYDVKMKEKGDIPEGYSVSREKKERFSLILESASTNQTSMYLCASKQSSQGSSYEQYFGPGTRLTVT.

The V call is TRBV12-3 or TRBV12-4, the J call TRBJ1-4; TCRdb outputs TRBD1, but without DNA this stays unchecked. The CDR3 loop spans 16 amino acids. CDR3 amino acids: CASTPGQGSHNEKLFF.

The gene calls are TRBV5-4 and TRBJ2-2; TCRdb returns TRBD1, unconfirmable since there is no DNA. Per germline, CDR1 SGHNT and CDR2 YYREEE (reference sequence). The CDR3 extends over 15 amino acids. The CDR3 here is CASSWGQGGTGELFF.

This chain joins TRBV6-6 and TRBJ2-7; the TCRdb D gene call, TRBD1, has no DNA to confirm it. This CDR3 comprises 14 residues. From germline, CDR1 is MNHNY and CDR2 SVGAGI (reference sequence). CDR3 loop: CASSYKGGPYEQYF.

The V and J genes are TRBV12-3 or TRBV12-4 and TRBJ2-1; TCRdb's D gene call, TRBD1, goes unchecked for lack of DNA. The length of the CDR3 is 12 residues. The CDR3 region is CASSFKGNEQFF.

The rearrangement uses TRBV2 and TRBJ2-1; TCRdb selects TRBD2, and the lack of DNA leaves this call unchecked. CDR1 and CDR2 from the germline V gene are SNHLY and FYNNEI. There are 14 residues in the CDR3. The CDR3 spells CASWTSGGENEQFF.

The rearrangement uses TRBV7-9 and TRBJ1-3. From germline, CDR1 is SEHNR and CDR2 FQNEAQ (reference sequence). This CDR3 is built from 14 residues. CDR3: CASSSGISGNTIYF.

The genes are TRBV27 and TRBJ2-2. This CDR3 is 13 amino acids long. Per the germline V gene, CDR1 is MNHEY and CDR2 is SMNVEV (reference sequence). Here the CDR3 reads CASGLANTGELFF.

This chain links TRBV28 with TRBJ2-3; as DNA is missing, the TRBD2 call by TCRdb cannot be tested. The CDR3 extends over 16 amino acids. Germline V gives CDR1 MDHEN, CDR2 SYDVKM. The CDR3 is CASSLLTSGITDTQYF.

This chain links TRBV11-2 with TRBJ1-5. The germline V gene has CDR1 SGHAT and CDR2 FQNNGV. This CDR3 region has 15 residues. CDR3 protein: CASSLDPGFNQPQHF.

The gene calls are TRBV20-1 and TRBJ2-1; TCRdb picks TRBD2, but there is no DNA to check that call. Germline-derived CDR1 and CDR2 are DFQATT and SNEGSKA (reference sequence). CDR3 length equals 17 residues. CDR3 amino acids: CSAPTRAGGGSYNEQFF.

This sequence joins TRBV9 and TRBJ2-1; TCRdb designates TRBD2, a call that cannot be tested without DNA. This CDR3 is built from 15 residues. CDR1 is SGDLS, CDR2 YYNGEE, per germline. The CDR3 reads CASSVGGREGDEQFF.